The clone carrying this T cell receptor beta chain came up a few times. Its antigen is not known. TCRdb redid the calling of the reads with MiXCR, one entry per CDR3 protein. Of about 920,000 distinct CDR3 sequences listed, 30% to 40% are singletons. The data belong to a study of T cell repertoires in cytomegalovirus infection. Germline V lookup: CDR1 DFQATT, CDR2 SNEGSKA (reference sequence). This CDR3 is 15 amino acids long. Between the trimmed V and J ends, which lost 5 bases and 3 bases, there was a span of 17 bases. This clonotype originated in a human donor in good health (CMV status not recorded). Some clones in this sample may be carry-over from other donors' samples. Material: cultured CD8+ T cells from PBMCs, obtained from culture after CMV antigen stimulation. V gene TRBV20-1 combines with J gene TRBJ2-1; TRBD2 might be the D (6 bases). CDR3 protein: CSALTSPPLYNEQFF. The CDR3 DNA is TGCAGTGCTCTGACTAGTCCCCCGCTCTACAATGAGCAGTTCTTC.